This passage covers 26 T cell receptor beta chains from one sample sequenced in a study of CD8 T cells in ankylosing spondylitis. TCRdb itself ran the 5' RACE reads through MiXCR, one entry per CDR3 protein. The repertoire holds 150,000 to 200,000 distinct CDR3 sequences, around 20% seen once, with about 8.3% in the top ten. Sequenced: blood, either unsorted or a sorted T cell fraction (not recorded which). The origin of the receptors is a male donor with ankylosing spondylitis or in good health (not recorded which).

The rearrangement joins TRBV4-2 to TRBJ1-2, with TRBD1 as a possible D gene (6 bases). This CDR3 spans 17 amino acids. V lost 0 bases and J 0 bases, leaving 14 bases between the germline ends. Germline assignment: CDR1 LGHNA and CDR2 YNFKEQ. CDR3 amino acids: CASSQDLGGAPNYGYTF. Written as DNA, the CDR3 is TGTGCCAGCAGCCAAGATCTTGGGGGGGCTCCTAACTATGGCTACACCTTC.

The gene calls are TRBV29-1 and TRBJ1-2; no reliable D call. Trimming pared 0 bases from V and 4 bases from J, leaving 9 bases between. CDR1 and CDR2 (germline): SQVTM, ANQGSEA. CDR3 length: 13 amino acids. In DNA form, the CDR3 reads TGCAGCGTTGAAGATAGCAGCCTCTATGGCTACACCTTC. It codes for CSVEDSSLYGYTF.

The chain joins TRBV5-6 to TRBJ2-7; the match to TRBD1 covers 12 bases. CDR3 length: 14 amino acids. With 4 bases clipped from V and 5 bases from J, the junction kept 4 bases outside the gene matches. The germline CDR1 and CDR2 sequences are SGHDT and YYEEEE. The chain's CDR3 is CASSPGTGGDEQYF. CDR3 bases: TGTGCCAGCAGCCCTGGGACAGGGGGCGACGAGCAGTACTTC.

The sample holds many counts of this clonotype. The chain recombines TRBV20-1 with TRBJ2-3; D perhaps matches TRBD2 (6 bases). The CDR3 runs to 15 residues. V shed 3 bases and J shed 5 bases, with 18 bases lying between them. CDR1 is DFQATT and CDR2 is SNEGSKA in the germline V gene (reference sequence). In DNA form, the CDR3 reads TGCAGTGCTAGGGTCTCTAGCGCGGCCTTAGATACGCAGTATTTT. This translates into CSARVSSAALDTQYF.

This clonotype was counted a few times. The CDR3 DNA sequence: TGTGCCAGCTCACTGAACGGGATAGCCGGGGAGCTGTTTTTT. Translated: CASSLNGIAGELFF. The chain has TRBV18 and TRBJ2-2, with D tentatively TRBD2 (5 bases). CDR1 KGHSH and CDR2 LQKENI come from the germline V gene. The V and J ends lost 4 bases and 6 bases respectively, with 12 bases between them. The CDR3 has 14 amino acids. The entire variable domain, with the rest obtained from reference TRBV18 and TRBJ2-2, is as follows: NAGVMQNPRHLVRRRGQEARLRCSPMKGHSHVYWYRQLPEEGLKFMVYLQKENIIDESGMPKERFSAEFPKEGPSILRIQQVVRGDSAAYFCASSLNGIAGELFFGEGSRLTVL.

Note on this clonotype: The junction and the germline gene differ at one end; a read error may be behind it. The rearrangement uses TRBV2 and TRBJ2-5; D may be TRBD1 (5 bases). The CDR3 runs to 18 residues. Germline CDR1 reads SNHLY; CDR2 reads FYNNEI. The DNA of the CDR3 is TGTGCCATCAGTGTCCTCCTCCCGGCAGGGCAGGGTATAGAGACCCAGTACTTC. Amino acid sequence: CAISVLLPAGQGIETQYF.

This chain uses TRBV11-3 with TRBJ2-3; D unresolved. There are 14 residues in the CDR3. The V end lost 1 base, the J end lost 0 bases, and 5 bases lay between the germline ends. CDR1 is SGHNT and CDR2 is YENEEA in the germline V gene. CDR3 DNA sequence: TGTGCCAGCAGCTTAGCGGCAAGCACAGATACGCAGTATTTT. Residues: CASSLAASTDTQYF.

J is TRBJ2-2 and V is TRBV5-1; the match to TRBD2 covers 11 bases. CDR3 length: 17 residues. CDR1 and CDR2 from the germline V gene are SGHRS and YFSETQ. The V gene end was trimmed by 3 bases and the J gene end by 3 bases; junction bases not matched to a gene: 7. CDR3 in DNA: TGCGCCAGCAGCTCGACTAGCGGGATGTGGGACACCGGGGAGCTGTTTTTT. Translating it yields CASSSTSGMWDTGELFF.

J is TRBJ1-2 and V is TRBV28, with a possible D match to TRBD1 (6 bases). CDR1 is MDHEN, CDR2 SYDVKM, per germline. The CDR3 is made up of 13 amino acids. Trimming removed 6 bases at V and 7 bases at J, with 15 bases between. This CDR3 is CASRRTVIGGYTF. CDR3 in DNA: TGTGCCAGCAGAAGGACAGTCATAGGTGGCTACACCTTC.

The chain carries TRBV29-1 and TRBJ1-2; D unclear. Trimming removed 7 bases from V and 2 bases from J, with 11 bases in between. The CDR3 sequence is 12 residues long. Germline CDR1 SQVTM, CDR2 ANQGSEA. DNA of the CDR3: TGCAGCGGGGAGACGGCGAACTATGGCTACACCTTC. It codes for CSGETANYGYTF.

In its sample, this clonotype was seen many times. This CDR3 is CASSFSLNEQFF. DNA of the CDR3: TGCGCCAGCAGCTTCTCGCTGAATGAGCAGTTCTTC. J is TRBJ2-1 and V is TRBV5-1; D gene unclear. The V end was cut by 2 bases, the J end by 7 bases, with 7 bases between. This CDR3 has 12 residues. CDR1 SGHRS and CDR2 YFSETQ come from the germline V gene. Together with reference TRBV5-1 and TRBJ2-1, the CDR3 gives the full variable domain: KAGVTQTPRYLIKTRGQQVTLSCSPISGHRSVSWYQQTPGQGLQFLFEYFSETQRNKGNFPGRFSGRQFSNSRSEMNVSTLELGDSALYLCASSFSLNEQFFGPGTRLTVL.

The sample holds many counts of this clonotype. The chain links TRBV20-1 to TRBJ2-1; weak D call: TRBD2 (6 bases). Trimming stripped 4 bases from V and 1 base from J, with 14 bases between. The CDR3 has 15 amino acids. Germline V gives CDR1 DFQATT, CDR2 SNEGSKA (reference sequence). CDR3 amino acids: CSANPLAQSYNEQFF. CDR3 coding DNA: TGCAGTGCTAACCCCCTAGCGCAGTCCTACAATGAGCAGTTCTTC.

In this sample, this clonotype turned up a few times. This sequence joins TRBV7-9 and TRBJ2-3, with TRBD1 identical over 10 bases. Germline CDR1 and CDR2: SEHNR and FQNEAQ (reference sequence). V was clipped by 4 bases and J by 4 bases; unmatched bases: 2. This CDR3 region has 14 residues. Here the CDR3 reads CASSWGQGPDTQYF. CDR3 DNA sequence: TGTGCCAGCAGCTGGGGACAGGGGCCAGATACGCAGTATTTT.

This clonotype was counted between two and nine times. The J gene is TRBJ1-6, the V gene TRBV20-1, with D unclear. Germline values: CDR1 DFQATT, CDR2 SNEGSKA (reference sequence). The CDR3 runs 13 residues. The CDR3 bases are TGCAGCCTTTCCCTCTCCTATAATTCACCCCTCCACTTT. Protein product: CSLSLSYNSPLHF.

This clonotype was seen a handful of times. The chain has TRBV6-6 and TRBJ2-7, with D tentatively TRBD2 (5 bases). In germline, CDR1 is MNHNY, CDR2 SVGAGI (reference sequence). The CDR3 length is 17 residues. Trimming pared 4 bases from V and 1 base from J, leaving 20 bases between. CDR3 region: CASSLGLLWEWSYEQYF. In DNA form, the CDR3 reads TGTGCCAGCAGTTTGGGCCTTTTGTGGGAGTGGTCCTACGAGCAGTACTTC.

This clonotype was detected many times. The chain employs TRBV9 and TRBJ2-2, with a possible D match to TRBD2 (6 bases). The CDR3 spans 16 residues. The germline gives CDR1 SGDLS, CDR2 YYNGEE. V lost 0 bases and J lost 5, with 14 bases in between. This CDR3 reads CASSVGGSGDTGELFF. The CDR3 DNA follows: TGTGCCAGCAGCGTAGGAGGTAGCGGAGATACCGGGGAGCTGTTTTTT.

This clonotype was counted many times. The V and J genes are TRBV10-3 and TRBJ2-1; TRBD2 matches 8 bases. Trimming cost V 5 bases and J 2 bases; bases outside gene matches: 11. CDR3 length equals 17 residues. Germline V gene data show CDR1 as ENHRY and CDR2 as SYGVKD. The CDR3 loop reads CAISNRPGLETYNEQFF. DNA for the CDR3: TGTGCCATCAGTAACCGACCGGGACTAGAGACCTACAATGAGCAGTTCTTC.

This clonotype was seen only a few times. The chain carries TRBV29-1 and TRBJ1-1; 9 bases fit TRBD1. Germline V gene data show CDR1 as SQVTM and CDR2 as ANQGSEA. Trimming removed 4 bases from V and 2 bases from J; junction bases left unmatched: 5. The CDR3 is 14 amino acids. DNA for the CDR3: TGCAGCGTTGGGGGAACAGGGGGCAACACTGAAGCTTTCTTT. Protein sequence: CSVGGTGGNTEAFF.

This clonotype was recorded many times. V and J are TRBV2 and TRBJ1-6, with 8 bases aligning to TRBD1. The CDR3 runs to 15 residues. V was pared by 7 bases and J by 2 bases, with 4 bases of the junction left unmatched. Germline-derived CDR1 and CDR2 are SNHLY and FYNNEI. The CDR3 DNA is TGTGCCAGCATCAAGGACAGGGCCTATAATTCACCCCTCCACTTT. Protein sequence: CASIKDRAYNSPLHF.

This clonotype was detected ten times or more. The chain has TRBV7-3 and TRBJ2-1; 13 positions agree with TRBD2. CDR3 length: 13 residues. V lost 4 bases, J lost 13 bases, and 4 bases stayed unmatched. CDR1 SGHTA and CDR2 FQGTGA come from the germline V gene. The CDR3 region is CASSSGLAGLQFF. The CDR3 region has the DNA TGTGCCAGCAGCTCGGGACTAGCGGGATTACAGTTCTTC.

On this clonotype: Its ends do not fully match the called genes, so a read error is possible. This chain joins TRBV3-1 and TRBJ2-7, with D possibly matching TRBD1 (6 bases). CDR3 length: 15 residues. Germline V gene sequence: CDR1 LGHDT, CDR2 YNNKEL (reference sequence). CDR3 coding DNA: TGTGTCAGCAGCCAGGCAGGGGACAAAGACTATGAGCAGTACTTC. Residues: CVSSQAGDKDYEQYF.

This clonotype was counted between two and nine times. The chain uses TRBV7-8 and TRBJ1-2; no definite D call. The CDR3 consists of 13 residues. Germline CDR1 is SGHVS and CDR2 is FQNEAQ. Between the trimmed V and J ends, which lost 1 base and 12 bases, there was a span of 15 bases. CDR3 DNA: TGTGCCAGCAGCTTAGGGTACGACTCCTGGAACACCTTC. This codes for CASSLGYDSWNTF.

Ten or more counts support this clonotype. The chain has TRBV6-5 and TRBJ1-1; no clear D gene. The ends were cut back, 3 bases at V and 4 bases at J, with 12 bases in the middle. The V gene's germline CDR1 is MNHEY and CDR2 SVGAGI. The CDR3 is 14 amino acids. The CDR3 DNA is TGTGCCAGCAGTTATGTGGCCTGGGGCACTGAAGCTTTCTTT. It is translated as CASSYVAWGTEAFF.

This clonotype was observed at least ten times. This chain uses TRBV5-1 with TRBJ2-3, with TRBD1 matching 12 bases. Losses at the gene ends were 5 bases for V and 8 bases for J; bases not matched to a gene: 9. CDR3 length: 15 amino acids. Germline V gives CDR1 SGHRS, CDR2 YFSETQ. The CDR3 bases are TGCGCCAGCAGAACCTCCGGGACAGGGGGCGTTACGCAGTATTTT. It is translated as CASRTSGTGGVTQYF. The entire variable domain, with the rest obtained from reference TRBV5-1 and TRBJ2-3, is as follows: KAGVTQTPRYLIKTRGQQVTLSCSPISGHRSVSWYQQTPGQGLQFLFEYFSETQRNKGNFPGRFSGRQFSNSRSEMNVSTLELGDSALYLCASRTSGTGGVTQYFGPGTRLTVL.

This clonotype showed up many times. The rearrangement joins TRBV20-1 to TRBJ1-4; D is unclear. Per germline, CDR1 DFQATT and CDR2 SNEGSKA (reference sequence). This CDR3 contains 13 residues. The ends were cut back, 5 bases at V and 6 bases at J, with 13 bases in the middle. The CDR3 loop is CSAPPSPDEKLFF. The CDR3 DNA reads TGCAGTGCTCCCCCCTCTCCTGATGAAAAACTGTTTTTT.

This chain connects TRBV20-1 to TRBJ2-1; D not certain. In germline, CDR1 is DFQATT, CDR2 SNEGSKA (reference sequence). Trimming pared 3 bases from V and 6 bases from J, leaving 9 bases between. The CDR3 covers 12 residues. In DNA, the CDR3 is TGCAGTGCTAGGGGAAAAGTCAATGAGCAGTTCTTC. It encodes CSARGKVNEQFF.